This T cell receptor (beta chain) derives from a study of radiotherapy plus CTLA-4 blockade in lung cancer. This CDR3 is 15 amino acids long. Germline CDR1 MNHEY, CDR2 SVGAGI. V was trimmed by 6 bases and J by 7 bases, leaving 21 bases between them. As for this clone: The antigen remains undetermined.

General study points: Radiotherapy plus ipilimumab was followed by expansion in blood of tumor-derived TCR clones.

Sequencing used immunoSEQ multiplex PCR; TCRdb keeps in-frame clones, though not all of them. The sample yields about 39,000 clones, 75% to 80% seen once. This chain connects TRBV6-5 to TRBJ1-2, with D perhaps TRBD1 (5 bases). The specimen was peripheral blood, collected from a patient treated with radiotherapy plus ipilimumab. The TCR sequence derives from a human donor with non-small cell lung cancer that progressed on radiotherapy plus ipilimumab. The CDR3 DNA reads as TGTGCCAGCAGAACGACCCTGCAGGGAAGAGGTGGCTACACCTTC. The encoded protein is CASRTTLQGRGGYTF.